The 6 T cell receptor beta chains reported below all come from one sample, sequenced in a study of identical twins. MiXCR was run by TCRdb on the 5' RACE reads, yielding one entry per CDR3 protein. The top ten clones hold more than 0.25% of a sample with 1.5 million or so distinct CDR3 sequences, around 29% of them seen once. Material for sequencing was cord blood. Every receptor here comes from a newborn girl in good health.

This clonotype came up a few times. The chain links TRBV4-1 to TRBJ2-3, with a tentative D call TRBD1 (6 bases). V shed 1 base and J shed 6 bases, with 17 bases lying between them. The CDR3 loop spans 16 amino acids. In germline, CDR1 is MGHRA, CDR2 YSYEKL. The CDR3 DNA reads TGCGCCAGCAGCCAAGGGGCTTCAGGGGCATGGGATACGCAGTATTTT. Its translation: CASSQGASGAWDTQYF.

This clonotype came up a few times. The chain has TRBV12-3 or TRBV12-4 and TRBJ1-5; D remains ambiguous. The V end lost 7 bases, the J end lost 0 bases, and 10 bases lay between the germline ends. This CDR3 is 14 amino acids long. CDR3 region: CASMVRASNQPQHF. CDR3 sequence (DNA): TGTGCCAGCATGGTGAGGGCTAGCAATCAGCCCCAGCATTTT.

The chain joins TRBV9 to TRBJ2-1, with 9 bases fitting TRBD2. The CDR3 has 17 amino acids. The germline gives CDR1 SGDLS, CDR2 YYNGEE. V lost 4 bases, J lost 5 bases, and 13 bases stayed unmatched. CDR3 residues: CASSPRESGRINNEQFF. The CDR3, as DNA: TGTGCCAGCAGCCCCCGCGAGAGCGGGAGGATCAACAATGAGCAGTTCTTC.

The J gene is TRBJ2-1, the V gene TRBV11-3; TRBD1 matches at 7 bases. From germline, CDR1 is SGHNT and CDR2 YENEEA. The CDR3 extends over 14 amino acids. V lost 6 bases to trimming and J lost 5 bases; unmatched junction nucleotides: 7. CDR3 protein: CASSDRQGNNEQFF. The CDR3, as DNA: TGTGCCAGCAGTGATAGACAGGGTAACAATGAGCAGTTCTTC.

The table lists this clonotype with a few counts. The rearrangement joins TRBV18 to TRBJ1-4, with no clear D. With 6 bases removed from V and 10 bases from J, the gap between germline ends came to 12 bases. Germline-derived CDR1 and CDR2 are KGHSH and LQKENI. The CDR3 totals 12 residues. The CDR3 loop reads CASSLPAGKLFF. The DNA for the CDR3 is TGTGCCAGCTCCCTACCAGCTGGAAAACTGTTTTTT.

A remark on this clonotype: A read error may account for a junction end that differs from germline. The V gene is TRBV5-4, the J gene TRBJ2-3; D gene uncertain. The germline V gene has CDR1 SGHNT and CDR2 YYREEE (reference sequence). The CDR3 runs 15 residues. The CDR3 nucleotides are TGTCCCAGCAGCTTGGATTCTAAACCAACCAATACGCAGTATTTT. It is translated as CPSSLDSKPTNTQYF.